This T cell receptor beta chain stems from a study of technical replicates of blood from a handful of donors. Trimming pared 6 bases from V and 2 bases from J, leaving 10 bases between. Germline V gene lookup returns CDR1 MNHEY and CDR2 SMNVEV (reference sequence). The CDR3 covers 13 residues. Using immunoSEQ multiplex PCR, the repertoire was profiled, and TCRdb retains in-frame clones only, with some absent. The sample has roughly 76,000 clones, roughly 93% seen once; the top ten hold about 0.39%. The chain recombines TRBV27 with TRBJ2-5; D possibly corresponds to TRBD2 (6 bases). This receptor was obtained from a human donor in good health. The material sequenced was T cells isolated from PBMCs. Here the CDR3 reads CASSLAVQETQYF. The CDR3 DNA is TGTGCCAGCAGCTTAGCGGTTCAAGAGACCCAGTACTTC.